These T cell receptor delta chains were read from a single sample in a study of gamma-delta T cells after stem cell transplantation. TCRdb re-called clones from the RT-PCR reads via CATT. The data contain more than 15,000 delta-chain clones, just under 9.5% of them singletons. The specimen sequenced was gamma-delta T cells. The receptors were sampled from a human donor. It is not recorded whose cells these are; they may come from a transplant donor. Both conserved end residues are part of each CDR3. Each record gives: clone size, D gene, J gene, V gene, CDR3 DNA, CDR3 protein. A D gene is named only where the DNA matches it firmly. Not every row has a clone size; where given, it reads once, few, many or a size class.

clone size: .
D gene: TRDD3
J gene: TRDJ3
V gene: TRDV2
CDR3 DNA: TGTGCCTGTGACACCCTTCCTGGGGGATACAAGAGCTCCTTTGACACCCGACAGATGTTTTTC
CDR3 protein: CACDTLPGGYKSSFDTRQMFF

clone size: few
D gene: .
J gene: TRDJ1
V gene: TRDV2
CDR3 DNA: TGTGCCTGTGACACCGTTCTGGGGGATAAACTCATCTTT
CDR3 protein: CACDTVLGDKLIF

clone size: few
D gene: TRDD3
J gene: TRDJ1
V gene: TRDV2
CDR3 DNA: TGTGCCTGTGACGCCGGTGGCACTGGGGGATACGAAGGTGTCACCGATAAACTCATCTTT
CDR3 protein: CACDAGGTGGYEGVTDKLIF

clone size: .
D gene: .
J gene: TRDJ1
V gene: TRDV2
CDR3 DNA: TGTGCCTGTGGGTGGTTGGAGGAGACTGGGATCACCGATAAACTCATCTTT
CDR3 protein: CACGWLEETGITDKLIF

clone size: .
D gene: TRDD3
J gene: TRDJ1
V gene: TRAV29/DV5
CDR3 DNA: TGTGCCGCAAGCGTCCTCCTACCAAGAGATTGGGGGATACGAGATCAACCGTACACCGATAAACTCATCTTT
CDR3 protein: CAASVLLPRDWGIRDQPYTDKLIF

clone size: .
D gene: .
J gene: TRDJ1
V gene: TRDV2
CDR3 DNA: TGTGCCTGTGACTGCGAATGGGTGAAACGCAACGTGGCCGATAAACTCATCTTT
CDR3 protein: CACDCEWVKRNVADKLIF

clone size: .
D gene: .
J gene: TRDJ1
V gene: TRDV2
CDR3 DNA: TGTGCCTGTGACTCACTACGGGTGCTGACGAGTGTCACCGATAAACTCATCTTT
CDR3 protein: CACDSLRVLTSVTDKLIF

clone size: .
D gene: .
J gene: TRDJ1
V gene: TRDV3
CDR3 DNA: TGTGCCTTTAGTACATGTACTACCGGGATAGAAGAGTACACCGATAAACTCATCTTT
CDR3 protein: CAFSTCTTGIEEYTDKLIF

clone size: once
D gene: .
J gene: TRDJ1
V gene: TRDV2
CDR3 DNA: TGTGCCTGTGACACCCTCCATATTGAACTGGCTACTAGATCATACACCGATAAACTCATCTTT
CDR3 protein: CACDTLHIELATRSYTDKLIF

clone size: medium-sized
D gene: .
J gene: TRDJ1
V gene: TRDV1
CDR3 DNA: TGTGCTCTTGGGGACCTAGATCACGATAAACTCATCTTT
CDR3 protein: CALGDLDHDKLIF

clone size: many
D gene: TRDD3
J gene: TRDJ1
V gene: TRDV2
CDR3 DNA: TGTGCCTGTGACACCCTTCTGGGGGATACTGGATCGTACACCGATAAACTCATCTTT
CDR3 protein: CACDTLLGDTGSYTDKLIF

clone size: many
D gene: TRDD3
J gene: TRDJ1
V gene: TRDV2
CDR3 DNA: TGTGCCTGTGACTCTCGCAAGGAGGATACGGTCACCGATAAACTCATCTTT
CDR3 protein: CACDSRKEDTVTDKLIF

clone size: few
D gene: TRDD3
J gene: TRDJ1
V gene: TRDV2
CDR3 DNA: TGTGCCTGTGACACGAGGGGGGATTACGGCGATAAACTCATCTTT
CDR3 protein: CACDTRGDYGDKLIF

clone size: many
D gene: .
J gene: TRDJ1
V gene: TRDV1
CDR3 DNA: TGTGCTCTTGGGGAATTAATTCCCTTTAGTAGTCCTTCCTCGGTGGGGGAGCTCGATAAACTCATCTTT
CDR3 protein: CALGELIPFSSPSSVGELDKLIF

clone size: medium-sized
D gene: TRDD3
J gene: TRDJ1
V gene: TRDV1
CDR3 DNA: TGTGCTCTTGGGGATCGTCTAGCGATGGGTTTTGGGGGATACGTGTGGACCGATAAACTCATCTTT
CDR3 protein: CALGDRLAMGFGGYVWTDKLIF

clone size: .
D gene: .
J gene: TRDJ1
V gene: TRDV2
CDR3 DNA: TGTGCCTGTGACACGGTCGCAGGGCACCACGATTCCCCCATCCACGATCAACCCATCTTT
CDR3 protein: CACDTVAGHHDSPIHDQPIF

clone size: many
D gene: TRDD3
J gene: TRDJ1
V gene: TRDV2
CDR3 DNA: TGTGCCTGTGACACCGTCACTGGGGGATACAACGTGACTTCTTACACCGCTAAACTCATCTTT
CDR3 protein: CACDTVTGGYNVTSYTAKLIF

clone size: .
D gene: TRDD3
J gene: TRDJ1
V gene: TRDV2
CDR3 DNA: TGTGCCTGTGACACCCTCTTTACTGGGGTCCCAAACACCGATAAACTCATCTTT
CDR3 protein: CACDTLFTGVPNTDKLIF

clone size: few
D gene: TRDD3
J gene: TRDJ2
V gene: TRDV2
CDR3 DNA: TGTGCCTGTGACTTACTGGGGGATACTTTGACAGCACAACTCTTCTTT
CDR3 protein: CACDLLGDTLTAQLFF

clone size: many
D gene: TRDD3
J gene: TRDJ1
V gene: TRDV2
CDR3 DNA: TGTGCCTGTGACACCATTACTGGGGGGGCGTACACCGATAAACTCATCTTT
CDR3 protein: CACDTITGGAYTDKLIF

clone size: many
D gene: .
J gene: TRDJ1
V gene: TRDV2
CDR3 DNA: TGTGCCTGTGACACCGTTGAGTGCAACCTGCTTACTGGTGTACTCACCGCTAAACTCATCTTT
CDR3 protein: CACDTVECNLLTGVLTAKLIF

clone size: many
D gene: .
J gene: TRDJ1
V gene: TRDV2
CDR3 DNA: TGTGCCTGTGACTCATTACGGGAGGAGACGCGTGTCACCGATAAACTCATCTTT
CDR3 protein: CACDSLREETRVTDKLIF

clone size: .
D gene: .
J gene: TRDJ1
V gene: TRAV29/DV5
CDR3 DNA: TGTTCCGCAATCCCGCTCGTACTGGGTGATGGTCGGTACACCGATCACCTCATCTTT
CDR3 protein: CSAIPLVLGDGRYTDHLIF

clone size: few
D gene: TRDD3
J gene: TRDJ1
V gene: TRDV2
CDR3 DNA: TGTGCCTGTGACGGAAGAATGGGGGATACCGCAGCGAACACCGATAAACTCATCTTT
CDR3 protein: CACDGRMGDTAANTDKLIF

clone size: .
D gene: .
J gene: TRDJ1
V gene: TRDV1
CDR3 DNA: TGTGCTATTGGGGAAACGGCCCGTTGTACGTCGGGGCCCAGGGGTAAACTCATCTTT
CDR3 protein: CAIGETARCTSGPRGKLIF

clone size: .
D gene: TRDD3
J gene: TRDJ1
V gene: TRDV2
CDR3 DNA: TGTGCCTGTGACACGAGCAAACGTCGGGGGGATACGCGGACCGATAAACTCATCTTT
CDR3 protein: CACDTSKRRGDTRTDKLIF

clone size: .
D gene: .
J gene: TRDJ1
V gene: TRDV2
CDR3 DNA: TGTGCCTGTGACACCCTTCACTTCGGCCTTGAATATTTTTACATCGATAAACTCATCTTT
CDR3 protein: CACDTLHFGLEYFYIDKLIF

clone size: many
D gene: TRDD3
J gene: TRDJ1
V gene: TRDV2
CDR3 DNA: TGTGCCTGTGACACCGTTGGACTGGGGACACAAACAGTTAACACCGATAAACTCATCTTT
CDR3 protein: CACDTVGLGTQTVNTDKLIF

clone size: .
D gene: .
J gene: TRDJ1
V gene: TRDV2
CDR3 DNA: TGTGCCTATGACACAGTCGAGGAGCGGGCCTACACCGATAAACTCATCTTT
CDR3 protein: CAYDTVEERAYTDKLIF

clone size: .
D gene: TRDD3
J gene: TRDJ2
V gene: TRDV2
CDR3 DNA: TGTGCCTGTGACTCATTCCTGGGGGATACGCGGTGCACCGATCAACTCTTCTTT
CDR3 protein: CACDSFLGDTRCTDQLFF

clone size: many
D gene: .
J gene: TRDJ1
V gene: TRDV2
CDR3 DNA: TGTGCCTGTGACACCGTCCAACACACCAACGCCTATAAACTCATCTTT
CDR3 protein: CACDTVQHTNAYKLIF

clone size: .
D gene: .
J gene: TRDJ1
V gene: TRDV2
CDR3 DNA: TGTGCCTGTGACTCCAGTAACTGCGGCCATGGAGATTGGTACACCGATAAACTCATCTTT
CDR3 protein: CACDSSNCGHGDWYTDKLIF

clone size: medium-sized
D gene: .
J gene: TRDJ1
V gene: TRDV2
CDR3 DNA: TGTGCCTGTGACACCGGTGGGGGTACCCCCTATGGGACCGATAAACTCATCTTT
CDR3 protein: CACDTGGGTPYGTDKLIF

clone size: .
D gene: TRDD3
J gene: TRDJ2
V gene: TRDV2
CDR3 DNA: TGTGCCTGTGACATAGTGGGGGATACGGCAGCACAACTCTTCTTT
CDR3 protein: CACDIVGDTAAQLFF

clone size: .
D gene: .
J gene: TRDJ1
V gene: TRDV2
CDR3 DNA: TGTGCCTGTGACACCTGGAGGGTGGATTCGTACACCGATAAACTCATCTTT
CDR3 protein: CACDTWRVDSYTDKLIF

clone size: .
D gene: .
J gene: TRDJ1
V gene: TRDV2
CDR3 DNA: TGTGCCTGTGACTCTATAGTGGTTCGGCCCGATAAACTCATCTTT
CDR3 protein: CACDSIVVRPDKLIF

clone size: many
D gene: .
J gene: TRDJ1
V gene: TRDV2
CDR3 DNA: TGTGCCTGTGACACCGTTGAGTGCCACCTGCTTACTGGTGTACTCACCGATAAACTCATCTTT
CDR3 protein: CACDTVECHLLTGVLTDKLIF

clone size: few
D gene: TRDD3
J gene: TRDJ1
V gene: TRDV2
CDR3 DNA: TGTGCCTGTGACGCCTTGAGGGGGGATACGACCGATAAACTCATCTTT
CDR3 protein: CACDALRGDTTDKLIF

clone size: many
D gene: .
J gene: TRDJ1
V gene: TRDV2
CDR3 DNA: TGTGCCTGTGACTCCGGGGTGGGGGACACCGATAAACTCATCTTT
CDR3 protein: CACDSGVGDTDKLIF

clone size: .
D gene: TRDD3
J gene: TRDJ1
V gene: TRDV2
CDR3 DNA: TGTGCCTGTGACATAGTGGGGGATGCGACCGATAAACTCATCTTT
CDR3 protein: CACDIVGDATDKLIF

clone size: .
D gene: TRDD3
J gene: TRDJ1
V gene: TRDV2
CDR3 DNA: TGTGCCACCGTGGGGGATAAAACCGATAAACTCATCTTT
CDR3 protein: CATVGDKTDKLIF

clone size: few
D gene: .
J gene: TRDJ1
V gene: TRDV2
CDR3 DNA: TGTGCCTGTGACACTCTACCTTCTAGGGCTGTGGTCTCTTACACCGATAAACTCATCTTT
CDR3 protein: CACDTLPSRAVVSYTDKLIF

clone size: .
D gene: TRDD3
J gene: TRDJ1
V gene: TRDV2
CDR3 DNA: TGTGCCTGTGACACCGTACTGGGGGACCAGTATAAACTCATCTTT
CDR3 protein: CACDTVLGDQYKLIF

clone size: few
D gene: .
J gene: TRDJ1
V gene: TRDV2
CDR3 DNA: TGTGCCTGTGACACTGTGGGTGCCTACACCGATAAACTCATCTTT
CDR3 protein: CACDTVGAYTDKLIF

clone size: medium-sized
D gene: TRDD3
J gene: TRDJ1
V gene: TRDV2
CDR3 DNA: TGTGCCTGTGACTTACTGGGGGCCTCGTACACCGATAAACTCATCTTT
CDR3 protein: CACDLLGASYTDKLIF